A selection of T cell receptor beta chains follows, all from one sample in a study of T cell repertoires in cytomegalovirus infection. Which antigens these TCRs recognize remains unknown. One entry per CDR3 protein results from TCRdb running MiXCR on the reads. The sample has 550,000 to 700,000 distinct CDR3 sequences; 40% are singletons. Sample: cultured PBMCs, taken from culture after CMV antigen stimulation. These TCRs come from a human donor in good health (CMV status not recorded). Some clones in this sample may be carry-over from other donors' samples. CDR3s include the opening cysteine and the closing phenylalanine or tryptophan. D genes are given only for firm matches. For some rows the clone size is stated as once, few or many, or as a class when expanded; others skip it.

j_call,d_call,v_call,clone_size,cdr3_nt,cdr3_aa
TRBJ1-1,.,TRBV6-1,.,TGTGCCAGCAGTGAAAGTGGCTGGTTGGGGGGAATGAACACTGAAGCTTTCTTT,CASSESGWLGGMNTEAFF
TRBJ1-2,TRBD1,TRBV15,.,TGTGCCACCAGCAGAGGTCAGGGGGCGTATGGCTACACCTTC,CATSRGQGAYGYTF
TRBJ2-5,TRBD2,TRBV7-2,.,TGTGCCAGCAGCCCCGGGGGACTAGCGGGGGCTGAGACCCAGTACTTC,CASSPGGLAGAETQYF
TRBJ2-2,.,TRBV11-2,few,TGTGCCAGCAGCTCCGACAGGGCGGGGGACACCGGGGAGCTGTTTTTT,CASSSDRAGDTGELFF
TRBJ2-5,.,TRBV7-2,few,TGTGCCAGCAGCCCCAATGTGGGCCCGGAGACCCAGTACTTC,CASSPNVGPETQYF
TRBJ1-5,.,TRBV29-1,.,TGCAGCGTTGTCGAATCAGGGACTCAGCCCCAGCATTTT,CSVVESGTQPQHF
TRBJ2-2,TRBD2,TRBV5-1,.,TGCGCCAGCAGCTCCCTTCCGACTAGCGGGGGCCGAGGGGAGCTGTTTTTT,CASSSLPTSGGRGELFF
TRBJ1-2,TRBD1,TRBV15,.,TGTGCCACCAGCACGACAGGGAGTCCGATCTATGGCTACACCTTC,CATSTTGSPIYGYTF
TRBJ2-3,.,TRBV7-9,few,TGTGCCAGCAGCCAGACGGCCACCGTTACTAGCACAGATACGCAGTATTTT,CASSQTATVTSTDTQYF
TRBJ1-1,.,TRBV6-1,few,TGTGCCAGCAGCAGGGTTTCGAACACTGAAGCTTTCTTT,CASSRVSNTEAFF
TRBJ1-2,.,TRBV28,.,TGTGCCAGCAGTTTCGTTGACACCTGGGGCTACACCTTC,CASSFVDTWGYTF
TRBJ1-4,TRBD1,TRBV6-2/TRBV6-3,.,TGTGCCAGCAGTTTGGGGGGACAGGGAAGAGAAAAACTGTTTTTT,CASSLGGQGREKLFF
TRBJ2-3,.,TRBV6-8,.,TGTGCCAGCAGTTACTCGACGGCCAGTGTAGATACGCAGTATTTT,CASSYSTASVDTQYF
TRBJ2-7,.,TRBV12-3/TRBV12-4,.,TGTGCCAGCACCCTGGGGACGGTGATGAACTACGAGCAGTACTTT,CASTLGTVMNYEQYF
TRBJ1-1,.,TRBV7-2,many,TGTGCCAGCAGCGCGACAGGGAACACTGAAGCTTTCTTT,CASSATGNTEAFF
TRBJ1-4,.,TRBV19,.,TGTGCCAGTAGGAATCTCCGAGGTGAAAAACTGTTTTTT,CASRNLRGEKLFF
TRBJ2-7,TRBD2,TRBV7-2,many,TGTGCCAGCAGCGTGGTAGCGGGACGCGAGCAGTACTTC,CASSVVAGREQYF
TRBJ2-2,.,TRBV7-9,.,TGTGCCAGCAGCTCGAGTCCCGGGGAGCTGTTTTTT,CASSSSPGELFF
TRBJ1-2,.,TRBV28,many,TGTGCCAGCAGTTTAATAGGGTTTCGCGGCTACACCTTC,CASSLIGFRGYTF
TRBJ2-1,TRBD2,TRBV7-4,.,TGTGCCAGCAGAGCCGGGACTAGGCCGAATGAGCAGTTCTTC,CASRAGTRPNEQFF
TRBJ2-7,.,TRBV19,.,TGTGCCAGTAGGGGCTCCTACAGGGCTGGATATTCCTACGAGCAGTACTTC,CASRGSYRAGYSYEQYF
TRBJ1-3,.,TRBV7-9,.,TGTGCCAGCAGCTTAATGGACAGCCACTCTGGAAACACCATATATTTT,CASSLMDSHSGNTIYF